Presented here are 27 T cell receptor beta chains from one specimen sequenced in a study of T cells in Graves' hyperthyroidism and ophthalmopathy. RNA transcripts served as the template for amplifying TCR beta CDR3 regions. The study used the HTBI primer set for a first-round RT-PCR of the TCR CDR3. TCRdb re-analysed the multiplex PCR reads in MiXCR, keeping a single row per CDR3 protein. The table records 530,000 or so distinct CDR3 sequences, approximately 25% of them present only once. The specimen was blood. These receptor sequences come from a woman younger than 45 with Graves' ophthalmopathy.

At least ten counts were recorded for this clonotype. V is TRBV27 and J is TRBJ2-7; the D is unclear. Germline CDR1 is MNHEY and CDR2 is SMNVEV (reference sequence). Trimming pared 3 bases from V and 1 base from J, leaving 7 bases between. The CDR3 consists of 13 residues. The CDR3 sequence is CASSFRVSYEQYF. The CDR3, as DNA: TGTGCCAGCAGTTTCCGAGTATCCTACGAGCAGTACTTC.

The genes are TRBV28 and TRBJ2-7; 12 bases align to TRBD2. The germline CDR1 and CDR2 sequences are MDHEN and SYDVKM. J lost 13 bases, V lost 6 bases, and 16 bases had no gene match. The CDR3 runs to 15 residues. The CDR3 DNA sequence: TGTGCCAGCAGCCTGAATTCCGGGACTAGCGGGCGCACCTACTTC. This translates into CASSLNSGTSGRTYF.

In its sample, this clonotype was seen many times. V usage is TRBV7-2 and J usage is TRBJ1-1, with 7 positions matching TRBD1. The length of the CDR3 is 12 residues. V dropped 2 bases and J dropped 10; count of bases not matched to a gene: 4. Germline V gene lookup returns CDR1 SGHTA and CDR2 FQGNSA. The CDR3 sequence: CASSLRTGTAFF. The DNA for the CDR3 is TGTGCCAGCAGCTTACGGACAGGTACAGCTTTCTTT.

This clonotype was recorded many times. This chain uses TRBV28 with TRBJ1-5; the D is unclear. CDR1 is MDHEN, CDR2 SYDVKM, per germline. With 0 bases removed from V and 7 bases from J, the gap between germline ends came to 7 bases. The CDR3 covers 13 residues. CDR3 DNA sequence: TGTGCCAGCAGTTTATGGTGGGTCCAGCCCCAGCATTTT. Protein product: CASSLWWVQPQHF.

At least ten counts were recorded for this clonotype. The chain employs TRBV6-5 and TRBJ1-3; no firm D call. The germline V and J ends were trimmed by 0 bases and 4 bases, with 4 bases remaining between them. Germline lookup yields CDR1 MNHEY and CDR2 SVGAGI. This CDR3 has 13 residues. CDR3: CASSYSQGNTIYF. CDR3 nucleotide sequence: TGTGCCAGCAGTTACTCACAGGGAAACACCATATATTTT.

At least ten counts were recorded for this clonotype. The chain carries TRBV28 and TRBJ1-2; D ambiguous. Germline V gene lookup returns CDR1 MDHEN and CDR2 SYDVKM. The CDR3 is 14 amino acids. V was clipped by 3 bases and J by 0 bases, with 8 bases between them. The CDR3 sequence: CASSLWETNYGYTF. The CDR3 DNA reads TGTGCCAGCAGTTTGTGGGAGACTAACTATGGCTACACCTTC.

This clonotype was seen more than once but under ten times. In DNA form, the CDR3 reads TGCGCCAGCAGGGGAATTAGCGGGGGGGCCTACGAGCAGTACTTC. Protein sequence: CASRGISGGAYEQYF. The chain joins TRBV5-1 to TRBJ2-7, with TRBD2 matching 11 bases. This CDR3 is 15 amino acids long. The germline CDR1 and CDR2 sequences are SGHRS and YFSETQ. The V segment lost 5 bases and the J segment 2 bases; nucleotides outside the gene matches: 6.

This chain joins TRBV14 and TRBJ2-5; D ambiguous. In germline, CDR1 is SGHDN, CDR2 FVKESK. The CDR3 consists of 15 residues. Trimming pared 2 bases from V and 0 bases from J, leaving 10 bases between. The CDR3 DNA reads as TGTGCCAGCAGCCAACGGCAGCTGTACCAAGAGACCCAGTACTTC. This codes for CASSQRQLYQETQYF.

This clonotype was picked up many times. This sequence joins TRBV7-8 and TRBJ2-7, with TRBD1 matching 7 bases. The CDR3 runs 14 residues. Germline-derived CDR1 and CDR2 are SGHVS and FQNEAQ. The V gene end was trimmed by 2 bases and the J gene end by 5 bases; junction bases not matched to a gene: 6. DNA of the CDR3: TGTGCCAGCAGCTTAATGACAGGGTCCGACGAGCAGTACTTC. It codes for CASSLMTGSDEQYF.

Many counts were recorded for this clonotype. The chain links TRBV7-2 to TRBJ1-1, with 9 nucleotides matching TRBD1. V lost 5 bases to trimming and J lost 4 bases; unmatched junction nucleotides: 5. CDR1 is SGHTA and CDR2 is FQGNSA in the germline V gene. The CDR3 totals 14 residues. The CDR3 loop is CASSPRDRVTEAFF. DNA of the CDR3: TGTGCCAGCAGCCCCCGGGACAGGGTCACTGAAGCTTTCTTT.

This clonotype was recorded at least ten times. The V gene is TRBV14, the J gene TRBJ1-2; no clear D gene. Per germline, CDR1 SGHDN and CDR2 FVKESK. Trimming took 5 bases from V and 5 from J, leaving 12 bases between them. CDR3 size: 13 residues. Here the CDR3 reads CASSTQPGYGYTF. In DNA, the CDR3 is TGTGCCAGCAGCACACAACCGGGGTATGGCTACACCTTC.

This clonotype was picked up many times. The V gene is TRBV20-1, the J gene TRBJ1-1, with D perhaps TRBD1 (6 bases). Germline-derived CDR1 and CDR2 are DFQATT and SNEGSKA (reference sequence). V dropped 3 bases and J dropped 2 bases, with 19 bases sitting between them. The CDR3 sequence is 16 residues long. The CDR3 protein is CSARGGQGALNTEAFF. CDR3 sequence (DNA): TGCAGTGCTAGGGGGGGACAAGGGGCCCTCAACACTGAAGCTTTCTTT.

This clonotype was counted between two and nine times. This may be a read error: a much more frequent sequence differs by one nucleotide. The rearrangement joins TRBV15 to TRBJ2-4; D is undetermined. The ends were cut back, 1 base at V and 14 bases at J, with 15 bases in the middle. The CDR3 is 13 residues long. Germline loops: CDR1 LNHNV, CDR2 YYDKDF (reference sequence). CDR3 sequence: CATSRAGHEVKYF. The CDR3, as DNA: TGTGCCACCAGCAGAGCTGGGCACGAGGTTAAGTACTTC.

Comment on this clonotype: This clone may be a read error of a much larger clone one base away. The chain combines TRBV6-2 or TRBV6-3 with TRBJ2-2; D may correspond to TRBD1 or TRBD2 (5 bases each). The CDR3 runs 15 residues. V lost 8 bases and J lost 6, with 19 bases in between. CDR1 and CDR2 from the germline V gene are MNHEY and SVGEGT. The CDR3 coding sequence is TGTGCCAGCTGCAGTCGGCAGGGACGGTCCGGGGAGCTGTTTTTT. Residues: CASCSRQGRSGELFF.

This clonotype was found many times. DNA of the CDR3: TGTGCCAGCAGTTTAAGGAGTCGGACAGGCCGCAATCAGCCCCAGCATTTT. Its protein is CASSLRSRTGRNQPQHF. The chain has TRBV28 and TRBJ1-5, with TRBD1 identical over 7 bases. V gave up 2 bases and J gave up 2 bases; unmatched junction bases: 9. The CDR3 spans 17 residues. Germline V gene sequence: CDR1 MDHEN, CDR2 SYDVKM.

This clonotype has more than one count but fewer than ten. The rearrangement uses TRBV6-2 or TRBV6-3 and TRBJ2-7; D call uncertain. Germline loops: CDR1 MNHEY, CDR2 SVGEGT. The CDR3 has 13 amino acids. Trimming left V 7 bases short and J 0 bases short, with 10 bases between. The CDR3 sequence: CASTGPGSYEQYF. The CDR3 region has the DNA TGTGCCAGCACCGGACCGGGCTCCTACGAGCAGTACTTC.

This clonotype was recorded many times. This sequence joins TRBV20-1 and TRBJ2-7; D may correspond to TRBD1 or TRBD2 (6 bases each). This CDR3 contains 13 residues. Deletions cut 5 bases from V and 0 bases from J, with 11 bases between. The germline V gene encodes CDR1 DFQATT and CDR2 SNEGSKA (reference sequence). The CDR3 region is CSASGAYSYEQYF. CDR3 bases: TGCAGTGCTTCGGGGGCCTACTCCTACGAGCAGTACTTC.

This clonotype has at least ten counts. This sequence joins TRBV6-2 or TRBV6-3 and TRBJ2-5; TRBD2 aligns across 15 bases. The CDR3 runs to 19 residues. From germline, CDR1 is MNHEY and CDR2 SVGEGT. V dropped 2 bases and J dropped 0; count of bases not matched to a gene: 7. CDR3 in amino acids: CASSYAGTSGGIDQETQYF. As DNA, the CDR3 is TGTGCCAGCAGTTACGCCGGGACTAGCGGGGGGATAGACCAAGAGACCCAGTACTTC.

The chain is built from TRBV29-1 and TRBJ1-2; TRBD1 aligns across 7 bases. J lost 4 bases, V lost 7 bases, and 9 bases had no gene match. The CDR3 runs to 13 residues. The germline gives CDR1 SQVTM, CDR2 ANQGSEA. CDR3: CSASTGAGYGYTF. The CDR3 bases are TGCAGCGCCTCAACAGGGGCGGGCTATGGCTACACCTTC.

Only a few counts were recorded for this clonotype. The gene calls are TRBV12-5 and TRBJ1-1; D unresolved. This CDR3 is built from 15 residues. The V end was cut by 4 bases, the J end by 1 base, with 13 bases between. The V gene's germline CDR1 is LGHNT and CDR2 FRNRAP. CDR3 sequence (DNA): TGTGCTAGTGGTTCCGGCGGGAAAGGGAACACTGAAGCTTTCTTT. Translated: CASGSGGKGNTEAFF. The variable domain in full, completed from reference TRBV12-5 and TRBJ1-1, reads DARVTQTPRHKVTEMGQEVTMRCQPILGHNTVFWYRQTMMQGLELLAYFRNRAPLDDSGMPKDRFSAEMPDATLATLKIQPSEPRDSAVYFCASGSGGKGNTEAFFGQGTRLTVV.

This clonotype occurred many times. This chain links TRBV6-2 or TRBV6-3 with TRBJ1-2; D call uncertain. Germline CDR1 and CDR2: MNHEY and SVGEGT. V lost 2 bases and J lost 6, with 16 bases in between. There are 15 residues in the CDR3. The CDR3 DNA reads as TGTGCCAGCAGTTACCCCGGTCCTATCGGGGATGGCTACACCTTC. Protein sequence: CASSYPGPIGDGYTF.

The chain employs TRBV2 and TRBJ2-2; D is perhaps TRBD2 (5 bases). The CDR3 consists of 13 residues. Germline assignment: CDR1 SNHLY and CDR2 FYNNEI. V lost 4 bases to trimming and J lost 5 bases, with 8 bases between them. The CDR3 DNA is TGTGCCAGCAGTGCGAGGGTGACCGGGGAGCTGTTTTTT. The encoded protein is CASSARVTGELFF.

In its sample, this clonotype was seen many times. This chain links TRBV20-1 with TRBJ2-7; D may be TRBD2 (5 bases). Germline V gene sequence: CDR1 DFQATT, CDR2 SNEGSKA (reference sequence). Trimming left V 0 bases short and J 3 bases short, with 9 bases between. This CDR3 is built from 13 residues. In nucleotides, the CDR3 is TGCAGTGCTAGAGATCGACTACACTACGAGCAGTACTTC. It translates to CSARDRLHYEQYF.

This chain joins TRBV12-3 or TRBV12-4 and TRBJ2-3; D not certain. V was trimmed by 8 bases and J by 4 bases, leaving 13 bases between them. The CDR3 totals 13 residues. CDR3 sequence (DNA): TGTGCCAGCGGTGTCACTTTTTCAGATACGCAGTATTTT. Its translation: CASGVTFSDTQYF.

The chain recombines TRBV7-8 with TRBJ1-5; 8 positions agree with TRBD1. The CDR3 length is 16 residues. J gave up 1 base and V 4 bases, and 6 bases lay outside the gene matches. CDR1 is SGHVS, CDR2 FQNEAQ, per germline. The CDR3 region is CASSSRRDRSNQPQHF. The CDR3 DNA is TGTGCCAGCAGCTCCCGACGGGACAGGAGCAATCAGCCCCAGCATTTT.

This clonotype was observed a few times. The chain uses TRBV19 and TRBJ1-2; D possibly corresponds to TRBD1 (5 bases). From germline, CDR1 is LNHDA and CDR2 SQIVND (reference sequence). This CDR3 region has 15 residues. The germline V and J ends were trimmed by 7 bases and 3 bases, with 18 bases remaining between them. Here the CDR3 DNA reads TGTGCCAGTACCCGCAGTTGGGACCGGGACTATGGCTACACCTTC. It specifies CASTRSWDRDYGYTF.

This clonotype was recorded once. The chain is built from TRBV11-2 and TRBJ2-7; weak D call: TRBD2 (6 bases). The CDR3 is 15 amino acids. Per the germline V gene, CDR1 is SGHAT and CDR2 is FQNNGV. Trimming cost V 0 bases and J 3 bases, with 12 bases left between them. For the CDR3, the DNA is TGTGCCAGCAGCTTAGATTTGGTGGGGGGCTACGAGCAGTACTTC. Protein product: CASSLDLVGGYEQYF.